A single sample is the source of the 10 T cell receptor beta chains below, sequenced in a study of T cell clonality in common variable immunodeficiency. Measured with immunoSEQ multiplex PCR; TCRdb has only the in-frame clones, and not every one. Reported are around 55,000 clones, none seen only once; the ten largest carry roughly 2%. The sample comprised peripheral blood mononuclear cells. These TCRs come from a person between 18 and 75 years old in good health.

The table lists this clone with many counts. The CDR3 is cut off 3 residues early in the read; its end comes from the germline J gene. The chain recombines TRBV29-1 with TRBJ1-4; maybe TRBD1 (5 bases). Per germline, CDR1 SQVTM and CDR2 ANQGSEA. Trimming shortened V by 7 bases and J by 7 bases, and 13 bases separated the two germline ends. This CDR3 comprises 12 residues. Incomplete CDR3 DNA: TGCAGCGCTTGGGGGGAGGGTGAAAAA. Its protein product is CSAWGEGEK. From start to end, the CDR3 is CSAWGEGEKLFF.

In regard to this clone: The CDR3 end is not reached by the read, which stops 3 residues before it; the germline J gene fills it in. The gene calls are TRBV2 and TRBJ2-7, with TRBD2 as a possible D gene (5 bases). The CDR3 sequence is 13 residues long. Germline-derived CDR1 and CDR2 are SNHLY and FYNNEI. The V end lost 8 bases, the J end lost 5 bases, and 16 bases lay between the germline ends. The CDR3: CASGVRGSDEQYF. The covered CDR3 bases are TGTGCCAGCGGTGTACGGGGTTCCGACGAG.

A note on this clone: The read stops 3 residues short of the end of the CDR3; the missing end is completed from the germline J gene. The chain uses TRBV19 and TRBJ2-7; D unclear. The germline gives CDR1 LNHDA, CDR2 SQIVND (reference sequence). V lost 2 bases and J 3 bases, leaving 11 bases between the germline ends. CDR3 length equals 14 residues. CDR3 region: CASSIFPRHYEQYF. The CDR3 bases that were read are TGTGCCAGTAGTATATTCCCGCGACACTACGAG.

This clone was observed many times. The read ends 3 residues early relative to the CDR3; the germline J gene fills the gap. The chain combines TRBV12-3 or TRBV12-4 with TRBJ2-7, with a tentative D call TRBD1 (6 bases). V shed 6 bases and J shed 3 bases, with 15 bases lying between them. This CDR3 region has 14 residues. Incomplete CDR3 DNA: TGTGCCAGCAGCCAAAATACAGGGTTCTACGAG. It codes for CASSQNTGFYE. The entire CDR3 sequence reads CASSQNTGFYEQYF.

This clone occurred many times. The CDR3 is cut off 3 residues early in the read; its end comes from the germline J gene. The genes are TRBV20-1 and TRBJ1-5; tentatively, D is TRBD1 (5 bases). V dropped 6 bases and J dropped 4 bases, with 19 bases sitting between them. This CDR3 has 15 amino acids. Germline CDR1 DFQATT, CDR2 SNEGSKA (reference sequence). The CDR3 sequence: CSAFPGVSMNQPQHF. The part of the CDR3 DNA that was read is TGCAGTGCCTTTCCGGGGGTCAGCATGAATCAGCCC.

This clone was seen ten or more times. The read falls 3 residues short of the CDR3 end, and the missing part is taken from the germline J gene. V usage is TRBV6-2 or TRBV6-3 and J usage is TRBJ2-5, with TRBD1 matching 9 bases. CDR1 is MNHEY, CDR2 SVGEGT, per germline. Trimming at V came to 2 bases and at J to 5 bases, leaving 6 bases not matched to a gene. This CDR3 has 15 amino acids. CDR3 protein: CASSYLGTGFETQYF. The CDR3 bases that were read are TGTGCCAGCAGTTACCTTGGGACAGGGTTTGAGACC.

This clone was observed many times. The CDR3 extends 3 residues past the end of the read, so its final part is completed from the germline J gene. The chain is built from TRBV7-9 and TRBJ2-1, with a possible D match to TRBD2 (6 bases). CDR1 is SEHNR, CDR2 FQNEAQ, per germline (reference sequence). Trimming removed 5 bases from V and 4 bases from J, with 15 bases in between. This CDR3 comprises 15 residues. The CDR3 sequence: CASSHGLAYYNEQFF. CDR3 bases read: TGTGCCAGCAGCCACGGGCTAGCGTATTACAATGAG.

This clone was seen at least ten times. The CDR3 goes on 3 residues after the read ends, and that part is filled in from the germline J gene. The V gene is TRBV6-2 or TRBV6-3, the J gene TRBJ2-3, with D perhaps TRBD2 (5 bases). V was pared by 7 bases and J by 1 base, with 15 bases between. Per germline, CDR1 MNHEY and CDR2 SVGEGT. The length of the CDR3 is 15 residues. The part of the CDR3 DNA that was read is TGTGCCAGCATGAGACGAGGGCGGGGCACAGATACG. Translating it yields CASMRRGRGTDT. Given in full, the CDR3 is CASMRRGRGTDTQYF.

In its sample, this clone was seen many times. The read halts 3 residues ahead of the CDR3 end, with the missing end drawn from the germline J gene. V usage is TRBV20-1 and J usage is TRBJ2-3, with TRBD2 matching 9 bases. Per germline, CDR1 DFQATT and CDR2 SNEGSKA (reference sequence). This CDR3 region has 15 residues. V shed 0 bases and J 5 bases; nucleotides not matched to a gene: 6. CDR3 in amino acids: CSARDLAGGLDTQYF. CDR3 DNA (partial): TGCAGTGCTAGAGATTTGGCGGGAGGGCTAGATACG.

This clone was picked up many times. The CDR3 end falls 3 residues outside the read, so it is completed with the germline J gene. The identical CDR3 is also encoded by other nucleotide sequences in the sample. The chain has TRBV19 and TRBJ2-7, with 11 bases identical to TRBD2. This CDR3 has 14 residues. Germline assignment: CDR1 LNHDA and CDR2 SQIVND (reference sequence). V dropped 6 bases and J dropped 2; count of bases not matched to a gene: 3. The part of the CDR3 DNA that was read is TGTGCCAGTAGCTCGGGACTAGCGGCCTACGAG. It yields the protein CASSSGLAAYE. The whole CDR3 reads CASSSGLAAYEQYF.